This T cell receptor beta chain comes out of a study of T cell clones after liver transplantation. Study at large: A pre-transplant mixed lymphocyte reaction with TCRbeta sequencing defined graft-donor-reactive clones followed in post-transplant blood. Timepoints were pre-transplant, pre-withdrawal, and after withdrawal was completed or failed. Study-level points and caveats: In 5 of 8 subjects, circulating graft-donor-reactive CD4 TCRbeta sequences fell significantly after transplant.

Libraries were prepared by immunoSEQ multiplex PCR; TCRdb keeps only in-frame clonotypes and omits some of them. The table has fewer than 10,000 clones, about 72% seen once. As to this clone: What it recognizes is unknown.

The CDR3 sequence is 15 residues long. The germline CDR1 and CDR2 sequences are MDHEN and SYDVKM. Trimming took 4 bases from V and 0 from J; bases not matched to a gene: 5. The receptor comes from a human patient who received a liver transplant. T cells may partly derive from the graft donor. The specimen comprised CD8+ T cells from blood, sampled at the approximately 15-month timepoint. The chain couples TRBV28 to TRBJ1-2; 7 bases are shared with TRBD1. In DNA, the CDR3 is TGTGCCAGCAGTTCAAGGGACAGACCTAACTATGGCTACACCTTC. Translating it yields CASSSRDRPNYGYTF.